This T cell receptor beta chain stems from a study of vaccination effects on CD4 cells after COVID-19. Overall study: The post-vaccine samples were taken, at the median, 72 days after the second dose. General study findings and limits: Only a single clone (1 of 255 vaccine-induced clones in healthy vaccinees) cross-reacted with common cold coronaviruses.

Germline V gene sequence: CDR1 LGHNT, CDR2 FRNRAP. Trimming took off 6 bases at V and 8 bases at J, with 25 bases between the two ends. There are 17 residues in the CDR3. The ViraFEST assay expanded antigen-specific CD4+ T cells with viral peptide pools before sequencing. Subsequent to a culture period of less than twelve days, CD4+ T cells were isolated. Every participant took two doses of the BNT162b2 or mRNA-1273 vaccine. Nucleocapsid antibodies were negative in the vaccine recipients, who had never had SARS-CoV-2 infection. The repertoire was sequenced with immunoSEQ multiplex PCR; TCRdb's copy has only in-frame clones and lacks some. The sample records 55,000 to 70,000 clones, 76% being singletons. Remarks on this clone: Its specificity is unknown.

The origin of this receptor is a human donor who received a COVID-19 vaccine. The chain links TRBV12-5 to TRBJ1-4, with D maybe TRBD1 (5 bases). Sequencing was performed on CD4+ T cells from PBMCs cultured with HCoV-OC43 spike peptides, taken after COVID-19 vaccination. The subset was: HCoV-OC43 spike overlapping peptide pool stimulation. CDR3 nucleotide sequence: TGTGCTAGTGGGTGGGAGGGGCTCTCCGAAAAACTCGAAAAACTGTTTTTT. This translates into CASGWEGLSEKLEKLFF. Full variable domain (outside the CDR3, taken from reference TRBV12-5 and TRBJ1-4): DARVTQTPRHKVTEMGQEVTMRCQPILGHNTVFWYRQTMMQGLELLAYFRNRAPLDDSGMPKDRFSAEMPDATLATLKIQPSEPRDSAVYFCASGWEGLSEKLEKLFFGSGTQLSVL.